Listed below are T cell receptor beta chains from one sample, sequenced in a study of blood T cell repertoires in COVID-19. Assay: immunoSEQ multiplex PCR; the TCRdb copy retains only in-frame clones and omits some. The sample contains 400,000 to 450,000 clones, 75% to 90% of which appear only once. The sample was PBMCs or T cells enriched from blood (not recorded which). The receptors shown here come from a young man who had recovered from COVID-19. Both conserved end residues are part of each CDR3. D genes are given only for firm matches. The size entry is marked missing in some rows and otherwise reads once, few, many or a size class.

NA | TRBJ2-7 | TRBV5-4 | NA | CASSYGDFYEQYF | TGTGCCAGCAGCTACGGGGACTTCTACGAGCAGTACTTC
TRBD1 | TRBJ1-5 | TRBV27 | NA | CASRKQGGRINQPQHF | TGTGCCAGCCGAAAACAGGGGGGACGTATTAATCAGCCCCAGCATTTT
NA | TRBJ1-2 | TRBV11-2 | NA | CASSRLLSGYTF | TGTGCCAGCAGCCGCCTCTTGAGTGGCTACACCTTC
TRBD1 | TRBJ1-1 | TRBV24-1 | NA | CATSDPDRGSTEAFF | TGTGCCACCAGTGATCCGGACAGGGGTTCTACTGAAGCTTTCTTT
TRBD1 | TRBJ2-2 | TRBV7-9 | NA | CATPIRDRANTGELFF | TGTGCCACACCAATCCGGGACAGGGCGAACACCGGGGAGCTGTTTTTT
NA | TRBJ2-7 | TRBV18 | NA | CASSHRDEQYF | TGTGCCAGCTCACATCGCGACGAGCAGTACTTC
TRBD2 | TRBJ2-1 | TRBV19 | once | CASSDGLAGFYNEQFF | TGTGCCAGTAGTGATGGACTAGCGGGGTTTTACAATGAGCAGTTCTTC
NA | TRBJ1-5 | TRBV2 | NA | CASRGDSNQPQHF | TGTGCCAGCAGAGGGGATAGCAATCAGCCCCAGCATTTT
NA | TRBJ1-1 | TRBV12-5 | NA | CASGLTTRAFF | TGTGCTAGTGGTTTGACGACGAGGGCTTTCTTT
NA | TRBJ2-3 | TRBV21-1 | NA | CASSKGLADYTDTQYF | TGTGCCAGCAGCAAGGGACTAGCGGATTACACAGATACGCAGTATTTT
NA | TRBJ2-2 | TRBV10-3 | NA | CAISDPRGKMGNTGELFF | TGTGCCATCAGTGACCCAAGGGGCAAGATGGGGAACACCGGGGAGCTGTTTTTT
TRBD2 | TRBJ2-3 | TRBV30 | many | CAWSVRGTSRGFTQYF | TGTGCCTGGAGTGTTAGAGGGACTAGCAGGGGGTTTACGCAGTATTTT
TRBD2 | TRBJ2-2 | TRBV9 | NA | CASSVVAGGYAGELFF | TGTGCCAGCAGCGTAGTAGCGGGAGGGTACGCCGGGGAGCTGTTTTTT
NA | TRBJ1-1 | TRBV30 | NA | CAWGSGGDKEAFF | TGTGCCTGGGGTTCGGGGGGGGACAAAGAAGCTTTCTTT
TRBD1 | TRBJ1-5 | TRBV5-6 | NA | CASSLAGQSSNQPQHF | TGTGCCAGCAGCTTGGCGGGACAGAGTAGCAATCAGCCCCAGCATTTT
TRBD1 | TRBJ2-1 | TRBV4-2 | NA | CASSRIQGAAYNEQFF | TGTGCCAGCAGCCGAATACAGGGGGCTGCCTACAATGAGCAGTTCTTC
NA | TRBJ1-2 | TRBV2 | NA | CASSEALQGFDYGYTF | TGTGCCAGCAGTGAAGCGCTTCAGGGTTTCGACTATGGCTACACCTTC
TRBD2 | TRBJ2-2 | TRBV5-4 | NA | CASSLAQAGVSGELFF | TGTGCCAGCAGCTTGGCTCAGGCGGGGGTTTCCGGGGAGCTGTTTTTT
TRBD2 | TRBJ2-3 | TRBV28 | NA | CASSRTSGSGDTQYF | TGTGCCAGCAGTCGGACTAGCGGGTCGGGGGATACGCAGTATTTT
TRBD1 | TRBJ1-5 | TRBV7-2 | NA | CASSLTDRGGNQPQHF | TGTGCCAGCAGCCTAACGGACAGGGGTGGCAATCAGCCCCAGCATTTT
TRBD1 | TRBJ1-2 | TRBV12-3/TRBV12-4 | NA | CASSGTGLGYTF | TGTGCCAGCAGTGGGACAGGGTTAGGCTACACCTTC
TRBD2 | TRBJ2-5 | TRBV18 | NA | CASLPGGRGETQYF | TGTGCCAGTCTACCGGGGGGGCGCGGAGAGACCCAGTACTTC
NA | TRBJ2-2 | TRBV5-5 | NA | CASSTIPFAGELFF | TGTGCCAGCAGCACAATTCCTTTCGCCGGGGAGCTGTTTTTT
NA | TRBJ2-7 | TRBV2 | once | CASSLEQGHEQYF | TGTGCCAGCAGTTTGGAACAGGGCCACGAGCAGTACTTC
NA | TRBJ2-5 | TRBV5-1 | NA | CASSLGQFQETQYF | TGCGCCAGCAGCTTGGGCCAGTTCCAAGAGACCCAGTACTTC
TRBD1 | TRBJ2-7 | TRBV28 | NA | CASGQGAYEQYF | TGTGCCAGCGGACAGGGGGCCTACGAGCAGTACTTC
NA | TRBJ2-7 | TRBV30 | NA | CAWSVPGAPIYSYEQYF | TGTGCCTGGAGTGTCCCGGGAGCCCCAATTTATTCCTACGAGCAGTACTTC
TRBD2 | TRBJ2-1 | TRBV9 | NA | CASSVVGEGLNNEQFF | TGTGCCAGCAGCGTAGTGGGGGAGGGACTCAACAATGAGCAGTTCTTC
TRBD1 | TRBJ1-1 | TRBV28 | NA | CASRRQGAYTEAFF | TGTGCCAGCCGTAGACAGGGGGCCTACACTGAAGCTTTCTTT